This T cell receptor beta chain was observed in a study of T-cell memory formation after mild COVID-19. General study findings and limits: Memory from before infection featured some responding clones, which suggests cross-reactive memory joined.

TCRdb analysed the 5' RACE reads with MiXCR anew, one entry per CDR3 protein. Of about 400,000 distinct CDR3 sequences in the sample, more than 20% are singletons; the top ten hold around 8.7%. This CDR3 comprises 14 residues. V lost 4 bases and J lost 6; bases outside the gene matches: 4. CDR1 SGHRS and CDR2 YFSETQ come from the germline V gene. Note on this clonotype: Its antigen remains unknown.

This chain joins TRBV5-1 and TRBJ1-5; TRBD1 matches 10 bases. Material: PBMCs or a T cell subset sorted from them (not recorded which). The receptor was isolated from an adult woman who had mild COVID-19 (a few samples of this study predate the infection). Cell type and time point are not known. CDR3 protein: CASSPTGGLQPQHF. The CDR3 coding sequence is TGCGCCAGCAGCCCGACAGGGGGCCTTCAGCCCCAGCATTTT.